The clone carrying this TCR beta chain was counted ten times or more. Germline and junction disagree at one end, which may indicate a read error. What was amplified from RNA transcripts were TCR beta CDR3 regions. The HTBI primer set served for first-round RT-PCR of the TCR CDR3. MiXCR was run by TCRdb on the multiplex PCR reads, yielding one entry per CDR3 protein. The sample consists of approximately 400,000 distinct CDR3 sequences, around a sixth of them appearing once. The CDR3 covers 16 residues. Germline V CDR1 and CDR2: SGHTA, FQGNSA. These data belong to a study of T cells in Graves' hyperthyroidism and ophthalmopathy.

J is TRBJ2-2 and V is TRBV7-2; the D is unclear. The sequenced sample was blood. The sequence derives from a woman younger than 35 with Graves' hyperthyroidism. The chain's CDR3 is CASRLGHTTNTGELFF. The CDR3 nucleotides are TGTGCCAGCAGGTTAGGGCACACTACGAACACCGGGGAGCTGTTTTTT.